This T cell receptor (beta chain) was sequenced during a study of blood T cell repertoires in COVID-19. Overall study: The analysed material was cDNA or gDNA that came from T cells, B-cell-depleted T cells, or PBMCs.

Method: immunoSEQ multiplex PCR; TCRdb's copy keeps in-frame clones and lacks some. The sample records fewer than 250,000 clones, approximately 86% being singletons. Germline CDR1 and CDR2: SGHAT and FQNNGV. The CDR3 contains 15 residues. Deletions cut 6 bases from V and 2 bases from J, with 14 bases between. Participant age was roughly 18 to 95 years, and participants resided in 25 or so US areas. The study assigned cohorts using participant-reported clinical history. This receptor was identified in a woman aged 50 to 60 with acute COVID-19. Specimen: PBMCs or T cells enriched from blood (not recorded which). The V gene is TRBV11-2, the J gene TRBJ1-5; D not resolved. The CDR3 reads CASSREGRGNQPQHF. CDR3 sequence (DNA): TGTGCCAGCAGTCGGGAGGGTAGGGGCAATCAGCCCCAGCATTTT.